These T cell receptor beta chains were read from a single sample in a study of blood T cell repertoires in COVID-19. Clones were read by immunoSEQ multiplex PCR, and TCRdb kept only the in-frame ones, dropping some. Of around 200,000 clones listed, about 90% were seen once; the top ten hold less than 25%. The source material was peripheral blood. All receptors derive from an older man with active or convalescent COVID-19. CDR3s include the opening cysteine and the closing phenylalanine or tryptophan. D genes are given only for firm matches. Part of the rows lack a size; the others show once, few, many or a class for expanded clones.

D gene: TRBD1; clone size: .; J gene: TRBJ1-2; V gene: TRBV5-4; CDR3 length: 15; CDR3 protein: CASSPRTGALYGYTF; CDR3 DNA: TGTGCCAGCAGCCCTCGGACAGGGGCCCTCTATGGCTACACCTTC
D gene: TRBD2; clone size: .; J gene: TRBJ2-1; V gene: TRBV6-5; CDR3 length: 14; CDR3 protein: CASIPGGVGGEQFF; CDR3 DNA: TGTGCCAGCATTCCGGGAGGGGTCGGGGGTGAGCAGTTCTTC
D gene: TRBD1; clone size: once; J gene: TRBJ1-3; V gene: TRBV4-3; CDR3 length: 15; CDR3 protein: CASSRDRVPGNTIYF; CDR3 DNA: TGCGCCAGCAGCCGAGACAGGGTACCTGGAAACACCATATATTTT
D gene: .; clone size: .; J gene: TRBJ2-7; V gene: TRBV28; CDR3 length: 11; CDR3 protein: CASSLGRGEYF; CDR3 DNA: TGTGCCAGCAGTTTAGGGAGGGGGGAGTACTTC
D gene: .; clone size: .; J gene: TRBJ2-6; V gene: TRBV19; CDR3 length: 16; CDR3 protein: CASSRSSTTGANVLTF; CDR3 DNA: TGTGCCAGTAGTAGGAGTAGCACAACTGGGGCCAACGTCCTGACTTTC
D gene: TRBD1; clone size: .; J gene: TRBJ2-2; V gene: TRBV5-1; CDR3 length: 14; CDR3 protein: CASSFTGGTGELFF; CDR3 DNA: TGCGCCAGCAGCTTCACAGGGGGGACCGGGGAGCTGTTTTTT
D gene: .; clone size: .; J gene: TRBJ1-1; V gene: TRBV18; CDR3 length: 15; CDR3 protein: CASSPVEGAETEAFF; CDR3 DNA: TGTGCCAGCTCACCGGTAGAAGGGGCAGAGACTGAAGCTTTCTTT
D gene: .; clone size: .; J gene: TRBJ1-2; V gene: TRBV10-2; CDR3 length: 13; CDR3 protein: CASSTDRNYGYTF; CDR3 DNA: TGCGCCAGCAGTACAGACAGGAACTATGGCTACACCTTC
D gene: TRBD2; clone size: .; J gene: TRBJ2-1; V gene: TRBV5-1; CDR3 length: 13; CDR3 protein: CASSFSGYNEQFF; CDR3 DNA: TGCGCCAGCAGCTTTAGCGGGTACAATGAGCAGTTCTTC
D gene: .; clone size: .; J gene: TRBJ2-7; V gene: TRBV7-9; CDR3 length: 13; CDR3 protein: CASSPDGVREQYF; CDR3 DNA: TGTGCCAGCAGCCCAGACGGGGTCCGCGAGCAGTACTTC
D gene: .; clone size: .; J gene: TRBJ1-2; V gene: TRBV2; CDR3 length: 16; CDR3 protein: CASSEARADTGYGYTF; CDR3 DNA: TGTGCCAGCAGTGAAGCGCGCGCCGATACCGGCTATGGCTACACCTTC
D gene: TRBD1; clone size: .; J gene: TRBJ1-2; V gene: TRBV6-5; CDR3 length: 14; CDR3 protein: CASRDSDRETGYTF; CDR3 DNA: TGTGCCAGCAGAGACTCGGACAGGGAAACTGGCTACACCTTC
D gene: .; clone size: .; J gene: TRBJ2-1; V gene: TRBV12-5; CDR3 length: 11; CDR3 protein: CASGLYNEQFF; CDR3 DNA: TGTGCTAGTGGTCTTTACAATGAGCAGTTCTTC
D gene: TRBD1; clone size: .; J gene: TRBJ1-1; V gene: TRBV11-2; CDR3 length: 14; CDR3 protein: CASTRKRTGLEAFF; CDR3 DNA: TGTGCCAGCACCAGGAAGAGGACAGGGCTAGAAGCTTTCTTT
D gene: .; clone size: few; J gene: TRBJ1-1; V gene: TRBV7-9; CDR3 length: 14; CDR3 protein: CASSLEGASTEAFF; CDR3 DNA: TGTGCCAGCAGCTTAGAAGGGGCGAGCACTGAAGCTTTCTTT
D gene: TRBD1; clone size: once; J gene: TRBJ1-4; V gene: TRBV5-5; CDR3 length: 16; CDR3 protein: CASSRGQGVTNEKLFF; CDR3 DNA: TGTGCCAGCAGCCGAGGACAGGGGGTAACTAATGAAAAACTGTTTTTT
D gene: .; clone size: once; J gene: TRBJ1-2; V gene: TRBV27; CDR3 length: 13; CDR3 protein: CASSLKRGYGYTF; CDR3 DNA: TGTGCCAGCAGTTTAAAAAGGGGTTATGGCTACACCTTC
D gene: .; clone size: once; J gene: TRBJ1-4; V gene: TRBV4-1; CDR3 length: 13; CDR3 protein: CASSQARGEKLFF; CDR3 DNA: TGCGCCAGCAGCCAAGCGCGGGGGGAAAAACTGTTTTTT
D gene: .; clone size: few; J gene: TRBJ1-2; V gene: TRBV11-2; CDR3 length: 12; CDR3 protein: CASSLGGVGYTF; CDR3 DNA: TGTGCCAGCAGCTTAGGCGGGGTTGGCTACACCTTC
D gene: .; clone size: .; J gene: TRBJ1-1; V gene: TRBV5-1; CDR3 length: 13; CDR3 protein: CASSPNRGTEAFF; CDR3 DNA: TGCGCCAGCTCACCGAACCGGGGCACTGAAGCTTTCTTT
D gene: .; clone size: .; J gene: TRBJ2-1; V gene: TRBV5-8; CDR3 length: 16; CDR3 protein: CASSGGHQSSYNEQFF; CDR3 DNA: TGTGCCAGCAGCGGCGGACACCAGAGCTCCTACAATGAGCAGTTCTTC
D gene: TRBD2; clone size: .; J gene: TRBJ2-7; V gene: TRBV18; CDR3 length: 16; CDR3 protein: CASSSGALAGGGEQYF; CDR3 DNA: TGTGCCAGCTCATCGGGAGCACTAGCGGGAGGCGGGGAGCAGTACTTC
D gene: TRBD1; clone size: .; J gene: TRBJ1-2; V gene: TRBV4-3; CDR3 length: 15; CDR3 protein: CASSQLGQAVYGYTF; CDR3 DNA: TGCGCCAGCAGCCAGCTCGGACAGGCAGTCTATGGCTACACCTTC
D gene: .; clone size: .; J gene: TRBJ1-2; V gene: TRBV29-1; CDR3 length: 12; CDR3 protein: CSVESGPYGYTF; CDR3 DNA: TGCAGCGTTGAGTCAGGTCCCTATGGCTACACCTTC
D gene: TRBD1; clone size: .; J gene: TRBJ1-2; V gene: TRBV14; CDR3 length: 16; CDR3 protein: CASSPGGLGGHYGYTF; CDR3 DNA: TGTGCCAGCAGCCCAGGGGGGCTAGGGGGGCACTATGGCTACACCTTC
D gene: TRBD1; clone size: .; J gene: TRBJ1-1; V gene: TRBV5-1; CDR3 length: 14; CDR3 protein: CASSGGQGSAEAFF; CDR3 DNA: TGCGCCAGCAGCGGGGGACAGGGCAGCGCTGAAGCTTTCTTT
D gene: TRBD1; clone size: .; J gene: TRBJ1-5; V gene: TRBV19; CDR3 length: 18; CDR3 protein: CASSIVKYDRGRLQPQHF; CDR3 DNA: TGTGCCAGTAGTATTGTAAAATACGACAGGGGACGGTTACAGCCCCAGCATTTT
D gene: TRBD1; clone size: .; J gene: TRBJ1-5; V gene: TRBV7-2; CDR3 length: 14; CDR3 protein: CASSLTGGDQPQHF; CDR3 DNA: TGTGCCAGCAGCTTGACAGGGGGCGATCAGCCCCAGCATTTT
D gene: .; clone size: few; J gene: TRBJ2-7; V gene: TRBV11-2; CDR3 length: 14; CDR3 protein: CASSFLTDSYEQYF; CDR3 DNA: TGTGCCAGCAGCTTCTTAACAGACTCCTACGAGCAGTACTTC
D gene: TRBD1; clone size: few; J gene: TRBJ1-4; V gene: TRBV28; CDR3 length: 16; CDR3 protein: CASKQGAVSTNEKLFF; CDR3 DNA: TGTGCCAGCAAACAGGGGGCTGTTAGTACTAATGAAAAACTGTTTTTT
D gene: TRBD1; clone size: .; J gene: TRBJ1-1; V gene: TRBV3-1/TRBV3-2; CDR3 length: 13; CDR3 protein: CASRPTGGTEAFF; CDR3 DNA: TGTGCCAGCAGGCCGACAGGGGGCACTGAAGCTTTCTTT
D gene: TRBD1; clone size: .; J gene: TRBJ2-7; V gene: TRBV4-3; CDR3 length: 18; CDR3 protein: CASSHTKGDRGDTYEQYF; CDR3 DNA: TGCGCCAGCAGCCACACCAAAGGGGACAGGGGGGATACCTACGAGCAGTACTTC
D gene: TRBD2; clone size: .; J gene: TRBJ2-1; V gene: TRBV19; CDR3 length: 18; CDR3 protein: CASSTRTSGSTPYNEQFF; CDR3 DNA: TGTGCCAGTAGTACGCGGACTAGCGGGTCAACCCCCTACAATGAGCAGTTCTTC
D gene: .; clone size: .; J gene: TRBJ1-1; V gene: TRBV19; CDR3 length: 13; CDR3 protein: CASSSRGSAEAFF; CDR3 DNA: TGTGCCAGTAGTTCCCGGGGGAGCGCTGAAGCTTTCTTT
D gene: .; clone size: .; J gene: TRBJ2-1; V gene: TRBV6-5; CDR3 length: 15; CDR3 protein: CASSYRSGGNNEQFF; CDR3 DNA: TGTGCCAGCAGTTACCGAAGTGGCGGCAACAATGAGCAGTTCTTC
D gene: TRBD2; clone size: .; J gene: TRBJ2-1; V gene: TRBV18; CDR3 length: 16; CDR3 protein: CASSPLTSGRGNEQFF; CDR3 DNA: TGTGCCAGCTCACCGCTTACTAGCGGGAGGGGCAATGAGCAGTTCTTC
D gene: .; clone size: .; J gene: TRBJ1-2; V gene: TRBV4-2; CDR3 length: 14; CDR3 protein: CASSRAGKDDGYTF; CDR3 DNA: TGTGCCAGCAGCAGGGCAGGGAAGGATGATGGCTACACCTTC
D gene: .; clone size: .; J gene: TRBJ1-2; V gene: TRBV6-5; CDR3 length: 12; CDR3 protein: CASRPLSGGYTF; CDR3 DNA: TGTGCCAGCAGACCCCTTTCGGGAGGCTACACCTTC
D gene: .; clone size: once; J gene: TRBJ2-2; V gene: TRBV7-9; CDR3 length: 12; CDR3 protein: CASSPNFGELFF; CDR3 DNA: TGTGCCAGCAGCCCCAATTTCGGGGAGCTGTTTTTT
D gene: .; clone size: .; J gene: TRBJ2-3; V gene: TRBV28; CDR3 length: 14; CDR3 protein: CATQGGSLRDTQYF; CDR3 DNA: TGTGCCACTCAGGGGGGCAGTCTTCGGGATACGCAGTATTTT
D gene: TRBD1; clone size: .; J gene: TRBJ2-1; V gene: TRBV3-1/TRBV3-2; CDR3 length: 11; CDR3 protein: CASRGGGEQFF; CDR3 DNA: TGTGCCAGCAGAGGGGGCGGCGAGCAGTTCTTC
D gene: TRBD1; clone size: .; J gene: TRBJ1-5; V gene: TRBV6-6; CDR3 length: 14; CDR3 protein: CASRLGQNYQPQHF; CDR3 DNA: TGTGCCAGCAGATTGGGACAGAATTATCAGCCCCAGCATTTT
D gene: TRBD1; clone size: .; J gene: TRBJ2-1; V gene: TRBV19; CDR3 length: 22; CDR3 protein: CASSRKPGQGIPWASSYNEQFF; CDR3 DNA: TGTGCCAGTAGTAGAAAACCGGGACAGGGGATTCCGTGGGCCAGCTCCTACAATGAGCAGTTCTTC
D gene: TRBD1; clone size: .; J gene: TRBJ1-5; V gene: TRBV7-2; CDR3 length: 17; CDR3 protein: CASSLGGQGRGNQPQHF; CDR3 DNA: TGTGCCAGCAGCTTAGGGGGACAGGGAAGAGGCAATCAGCCCCAGCATTTT
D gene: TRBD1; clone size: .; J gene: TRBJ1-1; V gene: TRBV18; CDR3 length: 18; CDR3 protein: CASSPNPRQQGSNTEAFF; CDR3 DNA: TGTGCCAGCTCACCTAACCCACGCCAACAGGGGTCGAACACTGAAGCTTTCTTT
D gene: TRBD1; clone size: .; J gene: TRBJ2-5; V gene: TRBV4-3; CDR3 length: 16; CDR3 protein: CASSLQGQGSSFPQYF; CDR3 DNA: TGCGCCAGCAGCCTCCAGGGACAGGGGAGTTCCTTCCCCCAGTACTTC
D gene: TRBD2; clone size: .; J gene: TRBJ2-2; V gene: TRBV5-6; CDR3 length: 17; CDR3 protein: CASSRRTSGTNTGELFF; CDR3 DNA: TGTGCCAGCAGCAGACGGACTAGCGGAACGAACACCGGGGAGCTGTTTTTT